These T cell receptor beta chains were read from a single sample in a study of beta chain features in type 1 diabetes. Method: immunoSEQ multiplex PCR; TCRdb's copy keeps in-frame clones and lacks some. The sample comprises 600,000 to 700,000 clones, over 10% of which are singletons, and approximately 0.022% rests with the top ten. The source material was naive CD4+ T cells from blood. These TCRs come from a man between 18 and 35 years old with type 1 diabetes. CDR3s include the opening cysteine and the closing phenylalanine or tryptophan. The D gene is left open where the match is weak. Clone size is not always given. Where it is, it says once, few, many or a class for expanded clones.

clone_size,d_call,j_call,v_call,cdr3_nt,cdr3_aa
few,TRBD1,TRBJ2-1,TRBV5-1,TGCGCCAGCAGTGCCGGACAGGACTACAATGAGCAGTTCTTC,CASSAGQDYNEQFF
NA,NA,TRBJ2-1,TRBV7-9,TGTGCCAGCAGCTGGGGACAAGGTGAGCAGTTCTTC,CASSWGQGEQFF
few,NA,TRBJ1-2,TRBV30,TGTGCCTGGAACACAGTCTCTCCCTATGGCTACACCTTC,CAWNTVSPYGYTF
few,TRBD2,TRBJ2-7,TRBV9,TGTGCCAGCAGCGCGGGACTAGCGGGGGCCGACGAGCAGTACTTC,CASSAGLAGADEQYF
few,NA,TRBJ1-5,TRBV30,TGTGCCTGGAGTGGGACAGCTCTGGATCAGCCCCAGCATTTT,CAWSGTALDQPQHF
NA,NA,TRBJ1-2,TRBV7-9,TGTGCCAGCAGCACTACCGACAGGCCCTTCGTCGGCTACACCTTC,CASSTTDRPFVGYTF
NA,TRBD2,TRBJ2-1,TRBV5-1,TGCGCCAGCAGCTTTAGCGGGGGGAACTACAATGAGCAGTTCTTC,CASSFSGGNYNEQFF
few,NA,TRBJ2-2,TRBV30,TGTGCCTGGAGTGTAGATTGGGGGAATACCGGGGAGCTGTTTTTT,CAWSVDWGNTGELFF
NA,TRBD2,TRBJ2-3,TRBV19,TGTGCCAGTAGTGCGGGACTACATACGCAGTATTTT,CASSAGLHTQYF
NA,TRBD2,TRBJ2-1,TRBV9,TGTGCCACCGGACTCAGCGGGGTCTACAATGAGCAGTTCTTC,CATGLSGVYNEQFF
few,NA,TRBJ2-5,TRBV7-3,TGTGCCAGCAGCTTCGGGTGGCAAGAGACCCAGTACTTC,CASSFGWQETQYF
few,NA,TRBJ2-5,TRBV19,TGTGCCAGTAGTAGTCGAGGGGCAGATCAAGAGACCCAGTACTTC,CASSSRGADQETQYF
once,NA,TRBJ1-4,TRBV20-1,TGCAGTGCTCTTCCGGGGGGAGAACTGTTTTTT,CSALPGGELFF
NA,TRBD2,TRBJ2-7,TRBV9,TGTGCCAGCAGCGTGGGACTAGCCGCCACCTACGAGCAGTACTTC,CASSVGLAATYEQYF
few,NA,TRBJ1-2,TRBV29-1,TGCAGCGTTGAAAGGGGAACCAACTATGGCTACACCTTC,CSVERGTNYGYTF
NA,NA,TRBJ1-2,TRBV29-1,TGCAGCGCCCCCCTTGGGGCGCAGGGCTATGGCTACACCTTC,CSAPLGAQGYGYTF
few,NA,TRBJ2-3,TRBV19,TGTGCCAGTAGTATCGCCTATACGGCCGATACGCAGTATTTT,CASSIAYTADTQYF
NA,TRBD1,TRBJ1-4,TRBV30,TGTGCCTGGAGAGGGACAGGGGAAGAAAAACTGTTTTTT,CAWRGTGEEKLFF
few,NA,TRBJ2-6,TRBV15,TGTGCCACCAGCAGAGATCGGGCAGCTGGGGCCAACGTCCTGACTTTC,CATSRDRAAGANVLTF
few,NA,TRBJ1-3,TRBV29-1,TGCAGCGTTGAAGACTCTTATTCTGGAAACACCATATATTTT,CSVEDSYSGNTIYF
NA,NA,TRBJ2-1,TRBV19,TGTGCCAGTAGTATAGATAGGTTTGGTGAGCAGTTCTTC,CASSIDRFGEQFF
few,TRBD1,TRBJ1-1,TRBV19,TGTGCCAGTAGTCTACAGGGGCCGGGCACTGAAGCTTTCTTT,CASSLQGPGTEAFF
few,TRBD1,TRBJ1-2,TRBV30,TGTGCCTGGAGTACTACAGGGGGCGGGAATGGCTACACCTTC,CAWSTTGGGNGYTF
few,NA,TRBJ1-1,TRBV29-1,TGCAGCGTTGAGTTCCGGCTGAACACTGAAGCTTTCTTT,CSVEFRLNTEAFF
NA,TRBD1,TRBJ1-2,TRBV4-1,TGCGCCAGCAGCCTGGGGACAGGGGGCCCCTATGGCTACACCTTC,CASSLGTGGPYGYTF
NA,NA,TRBJ2-5,TRBV7-2,TGTGCCAGCAGCTTAGTCGTCCAAGAGACCCAGTACTTC,CASSLVVQETQYF
NA,TRBD2,TRBJ2-4,TRBV18,TGTGCCAGCTCACCACCTACCCCCAGGCGGGAGAACATTCAGTACTTC,CASSPPTPRRENIQYF
few,NA,TRBJ2-3,TRBV6-1,TGTGCCAGCTTAGGGGGAGCAGATACGCAGTATTTT,CASLGGADTQYF
NA,TRBD1,TRBJ2-1,TRBV29-1,TGCAGCGTCGTTTTAGGGACAGGGACCTACAATGAGCAGTTCTTC,CSVVLGTGTYNEQFF
few,TRBD2,TRBJ2-2,TRBV2,TGTGCCAGCAGGGGACTAGCGGCGAACACCGGGGAGCTGTTTTTT,CASRGLAANTGELFF
few,TRBD1,TRBJ2-2,TRBV4-1,TGCGCCAGCAGCCTAAAGACGGGACAGGGCACAACCGGGGAGCTGTTTTTT,CASSLKTGQGTTGELFF
NA,NA,TRBJ1-1,TRBV29-1,TGCAGCGTTGAAGACCCTATGAACACTGAAGCTTTCTTT,CSVEDPMNTEAFF
few,TRBD2,TRBJ2-3,TRBV7-9,TGTGCCAGCAGCTTAGTCTGGACTAGCGGGGGGATAACAGATACGCAGTATTTT,CASSLVWTSGGITDTQYF
NA,NA,TRBJ1-6,TRBV7-9,TGTGCCAGCAGCTTTGGACAGCTTAATTCACCCCTCCACTTT,CASSFGQLNSPLHF
NA,TRBD1,TRBJ2-1,TRBV29-1,TGCAGCGTTGAAGTTTTCCCGGGACAGGGAGGAAATGAGCAGTTCTTC,CSVEVFPGQGGNEQFF
few,NA,TRBJ2-3,TRBV6-1,TGTGCCAGCAGTGACCCGACCGATACGCAGTATTTT,CASSDPTDTQYF
NA,TRBD1,TRBJ2-6,TRBV4-1,TGCGCCAGCAGCCCGACAGGGGCCCCCTCTGGGGCCAACGTCCTGACTTTC,CASSPTGAPSGANVLTF
few,NA,TRBJ2-2,TRBV7-2,TGTGCCAGCAGCTTAGGGTGGTCCGGGGAGCTGTTTTTT,CASSLGWSGELFF
NA,NA,TRBJ2-5,TRBV27,TGTGCCAGCAGTTGGTACAGAGGTGAGACCCAGTACTTC,CASSWYRGETQYF
few,NA,TRBJ2-1,TRBV27,TGTGCCAGCAGTGGGGGTCGCTACAATGAGCAGTTCTTC,CASSGGRYNEQFF
NA,NA,TRBJ1-6,TRBV4-1,TGCGCCAGCAGCCGCGGAGGGGACCGAGGAAATTCACCCCTCCACTTT,CASSRGGDRGNSPLHF
NA,NA,TRBJ2-3,TRBV6-8,TGTGCCAGCAGTTACCCCCACGAGCGGCGCACAGATACGCAGTATTTT,CASSYPHERRTDTQYF
few,NA,TRBJ1-6,TRBV25-1,TGTGCCAGCAGTGGGCAGGGGAGCTCCTATAATTCACCCCTCCACTTT,CASSGQGSSYNSPLHF
few,NA,TRBJ2-1,TRBV7-2,TGTGCCAGCAGCCCCATGTACAATGAGCAGTTCTTC,CASSPMYNEQFF
few,NA,TRBJ2-5,TRBV5-1,TGCGCCAGCAGCCCTCGACAGGCCGAGACGGAGACCCAGTACTTC,CASSPRQAETETQYF
few,NA,TRBJ2-5,TRBV14,TGTGCCAGCAGCCGTTGGGACCAGGAGACCCAGTACTTC,CASSRWDQETQYF
few,NA,TRBJ2-5,TRBV29-1,TGCAGCGTTGCCCCCCTCCAGGGGGGAGAGACCCAGTACTTC,CSVAPLQGGETQYF
NA,TRBD1,TRBJ2-3,TRBV5-1,TGCGCCAGCAGGGGACAGGGCACAGATACGCAGTATTTT,CASRGQGTDTQYF